The clone carrying this T cell receptor beta chain was seen only a few times. As yet, its antigen is unknown. The sample originates from a study of cytomegalovirus exposure and HLA in healthy donors. Study-level points and caveats: Cytomegalovirus status was reportedly diagnosed by the classifier with high sensitivity and specificity.

V lost 5 bases and J 7 bases, leaving 11 bases between the germline ends. Germline CDR1 is SGHVS and CDR2 is FNYEAQ. The CDR3 spans 13 residues. PCR amplification relied on 60 Vbeta primers (plus 13 Jbeta primers). Original handling: A later analysis counted 70 million to 85 million unique TCR beta chains, some 12 million shared. TCRdb's copy holds only in-frame clones and misses some; the assay was immunoSEQ multiplex PCR. That table supplies the V and J calls and clone size; D and trimming were determined from the DNA. Among about 120,000 clones listed, over 70% were seen once. Input material: PBMCs. The clonotype comes from a young woman in good health and CMV-seronegative. The J gene is TRBJ2-2, the V gene TRBV7-6; D remains unclear. The DNA for the CDR3 is TGTGCCAGCAGCCCCCCCTATGGCGGGGAGCTGTTTTTT. Translation gives CASSPPYGGELFF.